The rows below give T cell receptor beta chains drawn from one sample of a study of identical twins. MiXCR was run by TCRdb on the 5' RACE reads, yielding one entry per CDR3 protein. The repertoire has about 890,000 distinct CDR3 sequences, roughly 12% of them found once; the top ten carry 1.5% to 2%. The same sample was also studied in work on yellow fever vaccine responses in identical twins.

The sequencing input was PBMCs. The receptors were sampled from a young woman in good health. CDR3s include the opening cysteine and the closing phenylalanine or tryptophan. D genes are given only for firm matches. The size entry is marked missing in some rows and otherwise reads once, few, many or a size class.

>NA|few|TRBV5-1|TRBJ2-2
TGCGCCAGCAGCTTGACAGGCAACGCGAACACCGGGGAGCTGTTTTTT
CASSLTGNANTGELFF
>TRBD2|NA|TRBV4-2|TRBJ2-3
TGTGCCAGCAGCCCAAATTTAGCGGGGGCCCCCATCCTCGTGGGTACGCAGTATTTT
CASSPNLAGAPILVGTQYF
>TRBD2|NA|TRBV29-1|TRBJ2-1
TGCAGCGCCTCTGGGGTTAGCGGGAGTCTTTACAATGAGCAGTTCTTC
CSASGVSGSLYNEQFF
>NA|NA|TRBV12-3/TRBV12-4|TRBJ2-1
TGTGCCTGCAGTTTAGGGGGTCTCGGAGACCTCCTAGACAATGAGCAGTTCTTC
CACSLGGLGDLLDNEQFF
>NA|NA|TRBV5-1|TRBJ2-1
TGCGCCAGCCGATTTTGGGACACCAGAGGGGATGAGCAGTTCTTC
CASRFWDTRGDEQFF
>NA|few|TRBV19|TRBJ2-7
TGTGCCAGTAGTTTATTGATGGGGGACACGAATACCTACGAGCAGTACTTC
CASSLLMGDTNTYEQYF
>NA|few|TRBV7-2|TRBJ1-2
TGTGCCAGCAGCTTAAATTTCCGGGGGCAAGGCTACACCTTC
CASSLNFRGQGYTF
>TRBD1|few|TRBV5-1|TRBJ2-1
TGCGCCAGCAGTATCCCAACGCGGGGGACAGGGGGCTTTAATGAGCAGTTCTTC
CASSIPTRGTGGFNEQFF
>TRBD1|few|TRBV2|TRBJ2-5
TGTGCCAGCAGCGAGCAGGGACAGGGCCAAGAGACCCAGTACTTC
CASSEQGQGQETQYF
>TRBD2|few|TRBV11-1|TRBJ2-5
TGTGCCAGCAGTTTCTCCAGACTAGCGGCCACGGATGAGACCCAGTACTTC
CASSFSRLAATDETQYF
>NA|few|TRBV12-3/TRBV12-4|TRBJ2-3
TGTGCCAGCGGGGGTAGCCTCGGAGATACGCAGTATTTT
CASGGSLGDTQYF
>NA|few|TRBV11-2|TRBJ2-2
TGTGCCAGCAGCCCTCTAGTGGAGCTGTTTTTT
CASSPLVELFF
>NA|NA|TRBV3-1|TRBJ1-1
TGTGCCAGCAGCCCGAGAGGGTTAAGCACTGAAGCTTTCTTT
CASSPRGLSTEAFF
>TRBD1|NA|TRBV10-3|TRBJ1-3
TGTGCCACCGCCCCAGGGGGAACTTCTGGAAACACCATATATTTT
CATAPGGTSGNTIYF
>NA|NA|TRBV29-1|TRBJ2-3
TGCAGCGTTACAATTGGCACAGATACGCAGTATTTT
CSVTIGTDTQYF
>TRBD2|NA|TRBV3-1|TRBJ2-1
TGTGCCAGCAGCCAAGTACAGCCGGGGGGGAGGGACAATGAGCAGTTCTTC
CASSQVQPGGRDNEQFF
>NA|NA|TRBV12-3/TRBV12-4|TRBJ2-2
TGTGCCAGCAGTTTAACACCCAGCGAGCTGTTTTTT
CASSLTPSELFF
>NA|NA|TRBV23-1|TRBJ2-3
TGCGCCAGCAGTCAATGGGGCCCTAGCACAGATACGCAGTATTTT
CASSQWGPSTDTQYF
>NA|few|TRBV28|TRBJ2-1
TGTGCCAGCAGTTTATCGGACTTGAGCTCCTACAATGAGCAGTTCTTC
CASSLSDLSSYNEQFF
>NA|NA|TRBV14|TRBJ2-6
TGTGCCAGCAGCCAAGAACGGGGTGGGGCCAACGTCCTGACTTTC
CASSQERGGANVLTF
>NA|NA|TRBV10-3|TRBJ2-3
TGTGCCATCACTGGGGGGAGCACAGATACGCAGTATTTT
CAITGGSTDTQYF
>TRBD2|NA|TRBV7-2|TRBJ2-5
TGTGCCAGCAGCTTAGCCAGCCTAGCGGGGGAGACCCAGTACTTC
CASSLASLAGETQYF